The 14 T cell receptor beta chains below were found in one sample sequenced in a study of neoadjuvant anti-PD-1 for oral cavity cancer. The table came from immunoSEQ multiplex PCR; TCRdb's copy has only in-frame clones and leaves some out. Here the sample spans 4,500 to 6,000 clones, more than 45% being singletons. Sequenced here: tumor tissue, sampled before nivolumab (anti-PD-1) treatment. The origin of the receptors is a person aged 35 to 85 with oral cavity squamous cell carcinoma.

This chain uses TRBV2 with TRBJ2-2, with 10 bases matching TRBD1. V lost 6 bases and J lost 6; bases outside the gene matches: 10. Germline V CDR1 and CDR2: SNHLY, FYNNEI. This CDR3 is built from 16 residues. CDR3 residues: CASSLDGTGVAGELFF. As DNA, the CDR3 is TGTGCCAGCAGCCTAGACGGGACAGGGGTGGCCGGGGAGCTGTTTTTT.

The chain couples TRBV20-1 to TRBJ2-7; maybe TRBD2 (5 bases). Germline CDR1 is DFQATT and CDR2 is SNEGSKA (reference sequence). The CDR3 consists of 11 residues. Trimming stripped 6 bases from V and 4 bases from J, with 10 bases between. The CDR3 region is CSARAGYEQYF. The CDR3 region has the DNA TGCAGTGCCCGCGCGGGTTACGAGCAGTACTTC.

This clone was detected once. The rearrangement joins TRBV11-2 to TRBJ1-6, with D possibly being TRBD1 (5 bases). The CDR3 extends over 14 amino acids. V was trimmed by 6 bases and J by 5 bases, leaving 11 bases between them. CDR1 SGHAT and CDR2 FQNNGV come from the germline V gene. The CDR3, as DNA: TGTGCCAGCAGTTCCCAGGGAAATAATTCACCCCTCCACTTT. Amino acid sequence: CASSSQGNNSPLHF.

The V and J genes are TRBV5-1 and TRBJ2-7, with TRBD2 identical over 10 bases. The CDR3 covers 18 residues. Looked up from germline, CDR1 is SGHRS and CDR2 is YFSETQ. V lost 1 base and J lost 1; bases outside the gene matches: 11. The CDR3 nucleotides read TGCGCCAGCAGCTTGTACGGGCTAGCGGGAGATGGGTCCTACGAGCAGTACTTC. Its translation: CASSLYGLAGDGSYEQYF.

The V and J genes are TRBV6-5 and TRBJ2-7; D is unresolved. The V end was cut by 0 bases, the J end by 6 bases, with 6 bases between. CDR3 length: 12 amino acids. The germline CDR1 and CDR2 sequences are MNHEY and SVGAGI. The CDR3 nucleotides read TGTGCCAGCAGTTACTCAGGGCGCGAGCAGTACTTC. It translates to CASSYSGREQYF.

The chain combines TRBV25-1 with TRBJ1-2; D ambiguous. Germline-derived CDR1 and CDR2 are MGHDK and SYGVNS. Trimming removed 4 bases at V and 0 bases at J, with 9 bases between. The CDR3 has 14 residues. The CDR3 reads CASSGDGSNYGYTF. In DNA form, the CDR3 reads TGTGCCAGCAGTGGCGACGGTTCTAACTATGGCTACACCTTC.

The chain combines TRBV2 with TRBJ1-6; D not certain. Germline V gene data show CDR1 as SNHLY and CDR2 as FYNNEI. The ends were cut back, 7 bases at V and 5 bases at J, with 9 bases in the middle. The CDR3 contains 13 residues. CDR3 sequence reads: CASIVRDNSPLHF. CDR3 DNA: TGTGCCAGCATTGTCCGGGATAATTCACCCCTCCACTTT. The whole variable domain, remainder taken from reference TRBV2 and TRBJ1-6, is EPEVTQTPSHQVTQMGQEVILRCVPISNHLYFYWYRQILGQKVEFLVSFYNNEISEKSEIFDDQFSVERPDGSNFTLKIRSTKLEDSAMYFCASIVRDNSPLHFGNGTRLTVT.

V is TRBV18 and J is TRBJ2-7; D possibly corresponds to TRBD2 (5 bases). Trimming removed 2 bases from V and 3 bases from J, with 11 bases in between. There are 14 residues in the CDR3. Germline assignment: CDR1 KGHSH and CDR2 LQKENI. In nucleotides, the CDR3 is TGTGCCAGCTCACCAAGCCGGGGTTACTACGAGCAGTACTTC. This gives the protein CASSPSRGYYEQYF.

The V and J genes are TRBV19 and TRBJ2-5; perhaps TRBD2 as D (6 bases). With 8 bases removed from V and 4 bases from J, the gap between germline ends came to 20 bases. Germline loops: CDR1 LNHDA, CDR2 SQIVND (reference sequence). The CDR3 has 15 residues. The CDR3 loop is CASSPRRGVGETQYF. The DNA for the CDR3 is TGTGCCAGTTCACCTAGGAGGGGAGTGGGAGAGACCCAGTACTTC.

The rearrangement uses TRBV7-9 and TRBJ1-2, with 8 bases matching TRBD1. The CDR3 totals 13 residues. Looked up from germline, CDR1 is SEHNR and CDR2 is FQNEAQ (reference sequence). With V trimmed by 5 bases and J by 4 bases, 3 bases remained unmatched. CDR3 sequence: CASSIQGGYGYTF. CDR3 coding DNA: TGTGCCAGCAGCATACAGGGGGGCTATGGCTACACCTTC.

The chain is built from TRBV18 and TRBJ2-7; TRBD1 aligns across 7 bases. The germline CDR1 and CDR2 sequences are KGHSH and LQKENI. The CDR3 has 14 residues. V lost 0 bases to trimming and J lost 6 bases; unmatched junction nucleotides: 5. The CDR3 region has the DNA TGTGCCAGCTCACCACCAGGGGGCATTGGCGAGCAGTACTTC. Translation: CASSPPGGIGEQYF.

The gene calls are TRBV6-1 and TRBJ2-7; TRBD2 matches at 11 bases. CDR1 and CDR2 from the germline V gene are MNHNS and SASEGT. J lost 1 base, V lost 6 bases, and 5 bases had no gene match. There are 15 residues in the CDR3. The CDR3 region has the DNA TGTGCCAGCAGACCTGGACTAGCGGGTTCCTACGAGCAGTACTTC. Translation: CASRPGLAGSYEQYF.

The table lists this clone with a few counts. The chain combines TRBV10-1 with TRBJ1-1; D gene ambiguous. Germline CDR1 WNHNN, CDR2 SYGVQD (reference sequence). V was pared by 4 bases and J by 5 bases, with 14 bases between. This CDR3 region has 14 residues. The CDR3 DNA sequence: TGCGCCAGCAGTGTTGGGAGGGTAGGTACTGAAGCTTTCTTT. This sequence encodes CASSVGRVGTEAFF.

The chain couples TRBV5-4 to TRBJ1-4, with 9 bases aligning to TRBD1. Germline CDR1 SGHNT, CDR2 YYREEE (reference sequence). This CDR3 contains 15 residues. V shed 1 base and J 5 bases; nucleotides not matched to a gene: 3. The CDR3 region is CASSLYGTGNEKLFF. CDR3 coding DNA: TGTGCCAGCAGCTTGTATGGGACAGGGAATGAAAAACTGTTTTTT.